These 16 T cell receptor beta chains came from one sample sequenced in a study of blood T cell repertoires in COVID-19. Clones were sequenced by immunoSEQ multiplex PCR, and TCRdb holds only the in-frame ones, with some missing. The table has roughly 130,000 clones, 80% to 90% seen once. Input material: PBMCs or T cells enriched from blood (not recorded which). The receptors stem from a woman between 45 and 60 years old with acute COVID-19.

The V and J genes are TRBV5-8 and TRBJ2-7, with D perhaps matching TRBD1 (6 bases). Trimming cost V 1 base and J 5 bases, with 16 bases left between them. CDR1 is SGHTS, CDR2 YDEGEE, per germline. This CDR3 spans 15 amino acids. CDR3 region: CASSLLTRGAHEQYF. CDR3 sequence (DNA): TGTGCCAGCAGCTTGCTCACCAGGGGCGCCCACGAGCAGTACTTC.

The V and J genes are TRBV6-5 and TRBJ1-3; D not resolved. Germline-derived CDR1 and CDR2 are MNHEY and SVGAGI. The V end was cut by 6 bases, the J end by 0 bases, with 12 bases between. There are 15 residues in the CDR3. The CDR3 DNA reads TGTGCCAGCAGACCCCGACACACCTCTGGAAACACCATATATTTT. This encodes CASRPRHTSGNTIYF.

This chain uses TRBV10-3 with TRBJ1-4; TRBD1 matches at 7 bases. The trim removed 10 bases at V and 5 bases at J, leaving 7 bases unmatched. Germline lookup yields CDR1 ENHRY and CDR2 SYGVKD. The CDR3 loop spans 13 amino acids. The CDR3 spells CATRDSENEKLFF. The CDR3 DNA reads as TGTGCCACTCGGGACAGTGAAAATGAAAAACTGTTTTTT.

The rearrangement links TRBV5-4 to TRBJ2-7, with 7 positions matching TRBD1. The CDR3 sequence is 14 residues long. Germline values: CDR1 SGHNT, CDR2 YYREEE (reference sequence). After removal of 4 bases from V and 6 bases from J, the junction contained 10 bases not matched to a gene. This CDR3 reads CASSKRDSAREQYF. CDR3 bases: TGTGCCAGCAGCAAAAGGGACAGTGCACGCGAGCAGTACTTC.

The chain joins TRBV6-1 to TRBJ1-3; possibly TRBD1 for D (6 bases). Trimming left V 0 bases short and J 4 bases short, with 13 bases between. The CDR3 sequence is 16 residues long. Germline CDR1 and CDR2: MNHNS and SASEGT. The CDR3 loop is CASSEAPGAGGNTIYF. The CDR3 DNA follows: TGTGCCAGCAGTGAAGCACCAGGGGCAGGGGGAAACACCATATATTTT.

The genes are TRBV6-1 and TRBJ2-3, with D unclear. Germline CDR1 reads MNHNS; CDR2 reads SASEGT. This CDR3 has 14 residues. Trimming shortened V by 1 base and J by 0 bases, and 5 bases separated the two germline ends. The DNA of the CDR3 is TGTGCCAGCAGTGAAGGAGTAAGCACAGATACGCAGTATTTT. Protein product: CASSEGVSTDTQYF.

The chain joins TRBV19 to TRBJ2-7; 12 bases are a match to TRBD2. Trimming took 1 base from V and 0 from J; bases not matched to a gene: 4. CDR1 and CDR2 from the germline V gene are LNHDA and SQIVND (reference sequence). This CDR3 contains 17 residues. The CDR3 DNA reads TGTGCCAGTAGTATAGGTCTAGCGGGAGGGAGCTCCTACGAGCAGTACTTC. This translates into CASSIGLAGGSSYEQYF.

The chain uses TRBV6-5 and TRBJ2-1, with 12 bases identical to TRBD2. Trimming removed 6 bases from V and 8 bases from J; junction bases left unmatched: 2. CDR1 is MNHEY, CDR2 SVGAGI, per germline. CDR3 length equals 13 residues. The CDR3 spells CASRTSGSDEQFF. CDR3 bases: TGTGCCAGCAGGACTAGCGGGAGTGATGAGCAGTTCTTC.

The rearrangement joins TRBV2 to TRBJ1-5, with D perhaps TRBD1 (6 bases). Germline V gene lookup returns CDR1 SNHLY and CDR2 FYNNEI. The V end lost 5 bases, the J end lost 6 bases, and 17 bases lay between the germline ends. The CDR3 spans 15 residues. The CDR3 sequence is CASSSLGAGTQPQHF. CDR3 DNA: TGTGCCAGCAGTTCCTTGGGGGCAGGGACTCAGCCCCAGCATTTT.

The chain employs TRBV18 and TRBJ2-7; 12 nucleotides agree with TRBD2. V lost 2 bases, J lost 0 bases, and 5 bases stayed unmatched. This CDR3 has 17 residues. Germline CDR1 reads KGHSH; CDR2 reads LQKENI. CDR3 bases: TGTGCCAGCTCACCAGAAGGACTAGCGGGGCCCTCCTACGAGCAGTACTTC. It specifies CASSPEGLAGPSYEQYF.

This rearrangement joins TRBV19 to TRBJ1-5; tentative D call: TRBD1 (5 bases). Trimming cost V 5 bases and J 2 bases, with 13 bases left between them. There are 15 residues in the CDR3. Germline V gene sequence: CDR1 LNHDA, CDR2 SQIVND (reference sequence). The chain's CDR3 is CASSWDSVRNQPQHF. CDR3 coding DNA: TGTGCCAGTAGTTGGGACTCCGTGCGCAATCAGCCCCAGCATTTT.

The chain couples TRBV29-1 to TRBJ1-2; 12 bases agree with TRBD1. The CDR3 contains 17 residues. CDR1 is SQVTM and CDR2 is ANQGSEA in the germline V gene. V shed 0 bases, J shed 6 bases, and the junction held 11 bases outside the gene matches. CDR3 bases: TGCAGCGTTGAAGATGGAGGGACAGGGGGCGCATTTGATGGCTACACCTTC. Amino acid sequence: CSVEDGGTGGAFDGYTF.

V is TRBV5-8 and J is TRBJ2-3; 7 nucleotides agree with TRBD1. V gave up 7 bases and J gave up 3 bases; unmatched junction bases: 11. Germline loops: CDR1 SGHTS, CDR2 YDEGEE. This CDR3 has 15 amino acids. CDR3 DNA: TGTGCCAGCCAGAACAGGGGATGGGTGACAGATACGCAGTATTTT. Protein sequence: CASQNRGWVTDTQYF.

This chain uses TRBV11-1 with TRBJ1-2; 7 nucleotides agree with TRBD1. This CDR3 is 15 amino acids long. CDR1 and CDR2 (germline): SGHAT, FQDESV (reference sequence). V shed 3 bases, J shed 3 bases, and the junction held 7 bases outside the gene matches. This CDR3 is CASSLGRTGDYGYTF. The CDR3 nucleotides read TGTGCCAGCAGCTTGGGCCGGACAGGCGACTATGGCTACACCTTC.

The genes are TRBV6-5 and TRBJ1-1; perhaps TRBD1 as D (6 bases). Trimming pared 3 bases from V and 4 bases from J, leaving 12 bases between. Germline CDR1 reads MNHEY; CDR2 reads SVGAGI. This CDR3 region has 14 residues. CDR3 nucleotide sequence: TGTGCCAGCAGTTATCGCAGGGGTACCACTGAAGCTTTCTTT. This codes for CASSYRRGTTEAFF.

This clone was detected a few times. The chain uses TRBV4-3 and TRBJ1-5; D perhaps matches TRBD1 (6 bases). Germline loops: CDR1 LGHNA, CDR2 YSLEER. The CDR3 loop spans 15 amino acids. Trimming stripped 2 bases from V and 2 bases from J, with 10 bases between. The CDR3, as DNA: TGCGCCAGCAGCCAACACTACAGGGGCAATCAGCCCCAGCATTTT. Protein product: CASSQHYRGNQPQHF.